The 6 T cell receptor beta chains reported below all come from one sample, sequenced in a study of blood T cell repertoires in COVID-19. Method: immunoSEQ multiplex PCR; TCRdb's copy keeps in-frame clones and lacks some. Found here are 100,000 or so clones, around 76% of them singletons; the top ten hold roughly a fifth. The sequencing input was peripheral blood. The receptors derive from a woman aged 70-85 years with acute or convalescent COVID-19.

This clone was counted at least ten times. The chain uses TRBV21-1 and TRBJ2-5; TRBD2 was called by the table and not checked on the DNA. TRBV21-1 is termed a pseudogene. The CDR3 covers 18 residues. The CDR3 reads CASSPIVKSGGPQETQYF. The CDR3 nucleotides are TGTGCCAGCAGCCCCATAGTAAAAAGCGGGGGGCCCCAAGAGACCCAGTACTTC.

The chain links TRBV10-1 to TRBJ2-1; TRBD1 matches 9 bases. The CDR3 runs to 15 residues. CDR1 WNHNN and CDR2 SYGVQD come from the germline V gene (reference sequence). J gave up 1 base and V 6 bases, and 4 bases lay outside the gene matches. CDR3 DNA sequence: TGCGCCAGCAGCGCTGGGACAGGGTCCTACAATGAGCAGTTCTTC. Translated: CASSAGTGSYNEQFF.

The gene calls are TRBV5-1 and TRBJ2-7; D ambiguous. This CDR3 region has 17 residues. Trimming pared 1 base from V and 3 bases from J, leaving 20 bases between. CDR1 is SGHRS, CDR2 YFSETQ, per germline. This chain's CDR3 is CASSLFPAELLHYEQYF. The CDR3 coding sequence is TGCGCCAGCAGCTTGTTTCCGGCGGAGCTACTTCACTACGAGCAGTACTTC.

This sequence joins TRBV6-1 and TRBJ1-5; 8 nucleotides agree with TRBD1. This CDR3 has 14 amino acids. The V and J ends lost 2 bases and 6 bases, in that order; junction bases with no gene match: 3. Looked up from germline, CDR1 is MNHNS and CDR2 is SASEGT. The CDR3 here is CASSETGGGQPQHF. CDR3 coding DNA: TGTGCCAGCAGTGAAACAGGGGGTGGTCAGCCCCAGCATTTT.

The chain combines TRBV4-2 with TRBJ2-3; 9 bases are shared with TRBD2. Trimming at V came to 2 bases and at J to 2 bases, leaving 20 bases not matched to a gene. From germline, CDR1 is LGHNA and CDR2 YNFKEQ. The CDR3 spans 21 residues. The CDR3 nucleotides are TGTGCCAGCAGCCAAAGGGTACAAAGTGGGCCCGCGGGGGGGTACACAGATACGCAGTATTTT. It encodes CASSQRVQSGPAGGYTDTQYF.

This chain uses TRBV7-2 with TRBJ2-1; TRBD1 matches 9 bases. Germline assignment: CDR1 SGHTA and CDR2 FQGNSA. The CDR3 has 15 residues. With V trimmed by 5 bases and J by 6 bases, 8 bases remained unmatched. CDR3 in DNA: TGTGCCAGCAGCCCCGGGGACAGGGAAGGCAATGAGCAGTTCTTC. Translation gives CASSPGDREGNEQFF.